The sequence of this T cell receptor beta chain was determined in a study of shared clonotypes between healthy human individuals. Study observations and caveats: As a rule, naive subsets had a larger estimated richness than memory subsets. The represented genetic and exposure-history diversity was limited by the small number of donors. Shared clonotypes across all four donors exceeded non-shared ones in generation probability.

The data were produced by immunoSEQ multiplex PCR, yet TCRdb's version contains in-frame clones alone and is incomplete. The sample contains around 600,000 clones, 85% to 95% of which appear only once. This clone was seen only a few times. Its antigen is not known. Naive-designated CD8 cells lacked CD45RO, were positively enriched for CCR7, and omitted terminally differentiated effector memory CD45RA+ cells. Within Nashville, Tennessee resided all donors, each a Caucasian adult. This clonotype originated in a woman under 40 in good health. What was sequenced was naive CD8+ T cells sorted from blood.

CDR3 coding DNA: TGTGCCAGTAGACCGACAGGCGCTAGCAATCAGCCCCAGCATTTT. Protein sequence: CASRPTGASNQPQHF. V usage is TRBV19 and J usage is TRBJ1-5; D might be TRBD1 (6 bases). Germline V lookup: CDR1 LNHDA, CDR2 SQIVND (reference sequence). CDR3 length: 15 amino acids. Trimming left V 6 bases short and J 0 bases short, with 12 bases between.